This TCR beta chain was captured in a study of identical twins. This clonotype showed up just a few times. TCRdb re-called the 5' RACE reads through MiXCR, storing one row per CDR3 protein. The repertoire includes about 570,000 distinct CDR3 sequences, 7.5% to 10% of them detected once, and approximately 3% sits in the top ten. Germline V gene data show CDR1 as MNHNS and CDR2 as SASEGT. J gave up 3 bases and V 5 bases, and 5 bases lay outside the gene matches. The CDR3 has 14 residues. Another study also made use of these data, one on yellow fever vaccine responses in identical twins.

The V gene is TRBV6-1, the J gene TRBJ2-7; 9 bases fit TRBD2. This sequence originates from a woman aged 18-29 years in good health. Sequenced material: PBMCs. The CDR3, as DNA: TGTGCCAGCAGTCGAGCGGGAGGAAACTACGAGCAGTACTTC. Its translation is CASSRAGGNYEQYF.